The 20 T cell receptor beta chains listed next were all sequenced from one sample in a study of beta chain features in type 1 diabetes. Findings and caveats of the study: There was a moderate but significant shortening of TCRB CDR3s in all four CD4+ subsets of Type 1 diabetes patients.

Every isolated RNA sample was fully reverse transcribed, so sequencing captured expressed TCRB transcripts. Profiling relied on immunoSEQ multiplex PCR, and the TCRdb table lists in-frame clones only, not all of them. The sample carries hundreds of thousands of clones, about 14% recorded once. These receptors have no identified antigens. Material for sequencing was naive CD4+ T cells from blood. These receptors all come from a man aged 18 to 30 with type 1 diabetes.

This clone has more than one count but fewer than ten. V is TRBV27 and J is TRBJ2-1; possible D gene TRBD1, 6 bases. Germline CDR1 reads MNHEY; CDR2 reads SMNVEV (reference sequence). The CDR3 loop spans 14 amino acids. V lost 6 bases and J lost 9, with 18 bases in between. CDR3 nucleotides: TGTGCCAGCAGGGAGCAGGGGCTAGTCGGTGAGCAGTTCTTC. Protein sequence: CASREQGLVGEQFF.

This clone was observed a handful of times. This sequence joins TRBV19 and TRBJ2-7; no definite D call. The germline V gene encodes CDR1 LNHDA and CDR2 SQIVND (reference sequence). The CDR3 covers 12 residues. V was cut by 3 bases and J by 7 bases, with 10 bases left in between. The CDR3 sequence: CASSMFRAEQYF. The CDR3 region has the DNA TGTGCCAGTAGTATGTTTCGGGCGGAGCAGTACTTC.

In this sample, this clone turned up a few times. The rearrangement joins TRBV19 to TRBJ2-3; TRBD2 matches at 8 bases. The length of the CDR3 is 16 residues. The junction had 8 bases not matched to a gene; V was cut back by 3 bases and J by 3 bases. Germline assignment: CDR1 LNHDA and CDR2 SQIVND (reference sequence). The CDR3 DNA follows: TGTGCCAGTAGTATCTTCACCGGGACTAGTACAGATACGCAGTATTTT. Residues: CASSIFTGTSTDTQYF.

This chain links TRBV30 with TRBJ1-2, with TRBD1 as a possible D gene (5 bases). The germline V gene has CDR1 GTSNPN and CDR2 SVGIG (reference sequence). The CDR3 is 13 residues long. Trimming took off 4 bases at V and 4 bases at J, with 13 bases between the two ends. In nucleotides, the CDR3 is TGTGCCTGGATCAGTGGCAGGGTCTATGGCTACACCTTC. Translation: CAWISGRVYGYTF.

The V call is TRBV2, the J call TRBJ1-5, with a weak D call TRBD1 (5 bases). V shed 4 bases and J shed 8 bases, with 9 bases lying between them. Germline V gene lookup returns CDR1 SNHLY and CDR2 FYNNEI. The CDR3 covers 12 residues. CDR3 sequence (DNA): TGTGCCAGCAGTGTCGGAGGGGAGCCCCAGCATTTT. This encodes CASSVGGEPQHF.

The genes are TRBV27 and TRBJ1-1; 9 nucleotides match TRBD1. CDR1 is MNHEY, CDR2 SMNVEV, per germline (reference sequence). This CDR3 region has 14 residues. The ends lost 6 bases at V and 8 bases at J; junction bases unmatched: 10. The CDR3 region has the DNA TGTGCCAGCAGACACCGGGACAGGGTGGTCGAAGCTTTCTTT. Translation: CASRHRDRVVEAFF.

This chain connects TRBV7-3 to TRBJ2-7; D is unclear. There are 15 residues in the CDR3. Germline V gives CDR1 SGHTA, CDR2 FQGTGA. V lost 2 bases and J lost 1, with 12 bases in between. CDR3 nucleotides: TGTGCCAGCAGCTTACGGCCAGGTCTTTCCTACGAGCAGTACTTC. It encodes CASSLRPGLSYEQYF.

The chain uses TRBV30 and TRBJ2-2; no reliable D call. Trimming cost V 0 bases and J 7 bases, with 15 bases left between them. Per the germline V gene, CDR1 is GTSNPN and CDR2 is SVGIG (reference sequence). The CDR3 length is 15 residues. The CDR3 sequence: CAWSVRRLDRGELFF. CDR3 nucleotides: TGTGCCTGGAGTGTACGGCGGCTGGACCGCGGGGAGCTGTTTTTT.

The chain uses TRBV25-1 and TRBJ2-1; no definite D call. With 3 bases removed from V and 8 bases from J, the gap between germline ends came to 8 bases. The CDR3 has 12 residues. Per germline, CDR1 MGHDK and CDR2 SYGVNS. The CDR3 protein is CASSDIVDEQFF. The CDR3 DNA sequence: TGTGCCAGCAGTGACATTGTAGATGAGCAGTTCTTC.

The V gene is TRBV18, the J gene TRBJ2-5; tentatively, D is TRBD1 (7 bases). V lost 3 bases to trimming and J lost 5 bases, with 13 bases between them. There are 14 residues in the CDR3. The germline CDR1 and CDR2 sequences are KGHSH and LQKENI. CDR3 sequence: CASSPQGGPETQYF. Written as DNA, the CDR3 is TGTGCCAGCTCACCGCAGGGGGGCCCGGAGACCCAGTACTTC.

The J gene is TRBJ2-2, the V gene TRBV11-2, with 12 nucleotides matching TRBD2. Germline CDR1 SGHAT, CDR2 FQNNGV. V lost 5 bases, J lost 4 bases, and 5 bases stayed unmatched. This CDR3 is 16 amino acids long. The CDR3 nucleotides read TGTGCCAGCAGCCCTCGACTAGCGGGGGTCACCGGGGAGCTGTTTTTT. Amino acid sequence: CASSPRLAGVTGELFF.

In this sample, this clone turned up a few times. V and J are TRBV29-1 and TRBJ2-1, with 9 bases identical to TRBD1. J lost 7 bases, V lost 6 bases, and 10 bases had no gene match. Germline loops: CDR1 SQVTM, CDR2 ANQGSEA. CDR3 size: 14 residues. The CDR3 DNA follows: TGCAGCGTCGCCGGGACAGGGCGACAAAATGAGCAGTTCTTC. Amino acids: CSVAGTGRQNEQFF.

In its sample, this clone was seen a few times. The chain carries TRBV5-1 and TRBJ2-1; TRBD2 agrees at 9 bases. The ends lost 0 bases at V and 0 bases at J; junction bases unmatched: 1. Germline values: CDR1 SGHRS, CDR2 YFSETQ. The CDR3 is 16 amino acids. This CDR3 reads CASSLELAGSYNEQFF. The CDR3 DNA is TGCGCCAGCAGCTTGGAACTAGCGGGCTCCTACAATGAGCAGTTCTTC.

The sample holds a few counts of this clone. V usage is TRBV25-1 and J usage is TRBJ1-2; D gene uncertain. Trimming stripped 5 bases from V and 4 bases from J, with 11 bases between. CDR3 length: 13 residues. The germline V gene has CDR1 MGHDK and CDR2 SYGVNS. The CDR3 is CASSLPGAYGYTF. The CDR3 DNA sequence: TGTGCCAGCAGTTTGCCAGGAGCCTATGGCTACACCTTC.

This clone was seen more than once but under ten times. The chain employs TRBV30 and TRBJ1-1, with TRBD1 matching over 8 bases. The V segment lost 2 bases and the J segment 5 bases; nucleotides outside the gene matches: 7. The germline CDR1 and CDR2 sequences are GTSNPN and SVGIG (reference sequence). The CDR3 runs 14 residues. The CDR3 region has the DNA TGTGCCTGGAGTAGGTCAGGGGGCAGGACTGAAGCTTTCTTT. Translation: CAWSRSGGRTEAFF. Filled out from reference TRBV30 and TRBJ1-1, the complete variable domain reads SQTIHQWPATLVQPVGSPLSLECTVEGTSNPNLYWYRQAAGRGLQLLFYSVGIGQISSEVPQNLSASRPQDRQFILSSKKLLLSDSGFYLCAWSRSGGRTEAFFGQGTRLTVV.

The chain joins TRBV27 to TRBJ2-1; the D is unclear. There are 13 residues in the CDR3. V lost 9 bases and J 0 bases, leaving 9 bases between the germline ends. Germline V gene data show CDR1 as MNHEY and CDR2 as SMNVEV (reference sequence). The CDR3 is CASRHRSYNEQFF. The CDR3 region has the DNA TGTGCCAGTCGGCACCGCTCCTACAATGAGCAGTTCTTC.

This chain's CDR3 is CASRDRGGELFF. The CDR3 bases are TGTGCCAGCAGGGACAGGGGCGGGGAGCTGTTTTTT. The chain recombines TRBV6-6 with TRBJ2-2; 9 positions match TRBD1. With V trimmed by 6 bases and J by 7 bases, 0 bases remained unmatched. Germline V gene data show CDR1 as MNHNY and CDR2 as SVGAGI (reference sequence). The CDR3 loop spans 12 amino acids.

This clone occurred a few times. Here the CDR3 reads CARDRDGSSPLHF. In DNA form, the CDR3 reads TGTGCCAGAGACAGGGATGGCAGTTCACCCCTCCACTTT. The V and J genes are TRBV30 and TRBJ1-6; 7 nucleotides match TRBD1. This CDR3 spans 13 amino acids. Per germline, CDR1 GTSNPN and CDR2 SVGIG (reference sequence). V lost 8 bases and J lost 9; bases outside the gene matches: 10.

This clone appeared a few times. The genes are TRBV4-3 and TRBJ1-2; D possibly corresponds to TRBD1 (6 bases). This CDR3 contains 15 residues. Between the trimmed V and J ends, which lost 0 bases and 3 bases, there was a span of 11 bases. Germline V gene data show CDR1 as LGHNA and CDR2 as YSLEER. DNA of the CDR3: TGCGCCAGCAGCCAAGATAACAGGGAATACTATGGCTACACCTTC. Translating gives CASSQDNREYYGYTF.

This clone has a handful of counts. The chain combines TRBV7-2 with TRBJ2-1; the match to TRBD2 covers 9 bases. The CDR3 has 15 residues. V was pared by 7 bases and J by 5 bases, with 9 bases of the junction left unmatched. Germline V gives CDR1 SGHTA, CDR2 FQGNSA. DNA for the CDR3: TGTGCCAGCATCTCCCGGACTAGCGCCAACAATGAGCAGTTCTTC. This codes for CASISRTSANNEQFF.